This T cell receptor beta chain was captured in a study of T cell changes during pregnancy in multiple sclerosis. V lost 0 bases, J lost 1 base, and 8 bases lay in between. The CDR3 has 15 residues. Germline V gene sequence: CDR1 MGHRA, CDR2 YSYEKL. Clones were sequenced by immunoSEQ multiplex PCR, and TCRdb holds only the in-frame ones, with some missing. Seen here are almost 50,000 clones, about 90% observed once, and the top ten hold 10%. The rearrangement links TRBV4-1 to TRBJ2-3; a weak D match, TRBD2 (6 bases). This receptor was identified in a female donor with multiple sclerosis, enrolled in a pregnancy study. Sequencing was performed on CD8+ T cells from peripheral blood mononuclear cells, taken after pregnancy. The CDR3 loop reads CASSQEASGTDTQYF. The CDR3 DNA reads as TGCGCCAGCAGCCAAGAGGCTAGCGGCACAGATACGCAGTATTTT.